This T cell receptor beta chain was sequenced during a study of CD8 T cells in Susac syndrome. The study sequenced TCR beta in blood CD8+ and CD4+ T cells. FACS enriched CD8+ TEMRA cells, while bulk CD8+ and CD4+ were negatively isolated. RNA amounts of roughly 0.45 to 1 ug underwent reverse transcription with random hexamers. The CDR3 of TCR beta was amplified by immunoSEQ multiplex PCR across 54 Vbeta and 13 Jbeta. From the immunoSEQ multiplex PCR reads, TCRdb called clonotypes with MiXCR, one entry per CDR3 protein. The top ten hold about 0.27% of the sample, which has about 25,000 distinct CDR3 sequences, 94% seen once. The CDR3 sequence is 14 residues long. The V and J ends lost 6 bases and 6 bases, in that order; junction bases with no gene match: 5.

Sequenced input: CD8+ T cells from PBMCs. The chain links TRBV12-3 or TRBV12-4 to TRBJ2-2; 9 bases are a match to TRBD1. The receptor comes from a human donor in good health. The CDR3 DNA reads TGTGCCAGCAGGGCGACAGGGGGGGCCGGGGAGCTGTTTTTT. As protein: CASRATGGAGELFF.